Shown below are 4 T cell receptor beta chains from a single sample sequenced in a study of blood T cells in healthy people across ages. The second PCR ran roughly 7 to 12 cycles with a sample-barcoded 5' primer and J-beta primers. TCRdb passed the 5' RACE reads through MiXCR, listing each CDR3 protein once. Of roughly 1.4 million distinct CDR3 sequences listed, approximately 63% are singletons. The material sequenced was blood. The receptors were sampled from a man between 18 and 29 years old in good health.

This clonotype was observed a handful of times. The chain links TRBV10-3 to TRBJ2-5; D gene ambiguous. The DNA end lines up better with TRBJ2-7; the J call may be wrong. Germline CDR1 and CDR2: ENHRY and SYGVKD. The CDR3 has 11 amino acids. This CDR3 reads CAISETTEQYF. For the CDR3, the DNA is TGTGCCATCAGTGAGACAACCGAGCAGTACTTC.

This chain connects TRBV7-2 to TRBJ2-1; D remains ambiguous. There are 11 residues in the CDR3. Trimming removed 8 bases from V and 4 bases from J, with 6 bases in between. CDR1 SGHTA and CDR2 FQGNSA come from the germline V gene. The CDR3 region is CASGIYNEQFF. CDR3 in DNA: TGTGCCAGCGGGATTTACAATGAGCAGTTCTTC.

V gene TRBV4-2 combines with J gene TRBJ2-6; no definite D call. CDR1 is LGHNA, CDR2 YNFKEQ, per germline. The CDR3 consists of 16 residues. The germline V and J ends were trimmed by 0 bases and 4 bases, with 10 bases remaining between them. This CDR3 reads CASSQDGNAGANVLTF. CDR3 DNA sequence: TGTGCCAGCAGCCAAGATGGAAATGCAGGGGCCAACGTCCTGACTTTC.

CDR3: CASSLASPGLNNEQFF. DNA of the CDR3: TGTGCCAGCAGCTTAGCATCTCCGGGTTTAAACAATGAGCAGTTCTTC. V usage is TRBV7-2 and J usage is TRBJ2-1; D gene uncertain. Per the germline V gene, CDR1 is SGHTA and CDR2 is FQGNSA. The V end lost 0 bases, the J end lost 5 bases, and 14 bases lay between the germline ends. The CDR3 length is 16 residues.